In its sample, the clone carrying this T cell receptor (beta chain) was seen once. TCRdb's table, derived via immunoSEQ multiplex PCR, lists solely in-frame clones and lacks some. Among around 84,000 clones listed, around 81% were seen once. These data come from a study of blood T cell repertoires in COVID-19. Study-wide context: The United States, Italy and Spain were the sources of the acute and convalescent COVID-19 samples. The analysed material was cDNA or gDNA that came from T cells, B-cell-depleted T cells, or PBMCs.

CDR3 length equals 16 residues. Germline CDR1 and CDR2: LNHNV and YYDKDF (reference sequence). Unmatched junction bases numbered 5, after V lost 3 bases and J lost 1 base. This TCR was recovered from a man older than 75 with active or convalescent COVID-19. This rearrangement joins TRBV15 to TRBJ1-5; 8 positions agree with TRBD1. The sequencing sample was made of peripheral blood. CDR3 in amino acids: CATSRNRGLSNQPQHF. In nucleotides, the CDR3 is TGTGCCACCAGCAGGAACAGGGGGTTGAGCAATCAGCCCCAGCATTTT. Based on the CDR3 plus reference TRBV15 and TRBJ1-5, the full variable domain is DAMVIQNPRYQVTQFGKPVTLSCSQTLNHNVMYWYQQKSSQAPKLLFHYYDKDFNNEADTPDNFQSRRPNTSFCFLDIRSPGLGDTAMYLCATSRNRGLSNQPQHFGDGTRLSIL.